This T cell receptor (beta chain) was sequenced during a study of monozygotic twins with cystic fibrosis. The method was immunoSEQ multiplex PCR; TCRdb's version includes in-frame clones alone and lacks a portion of them. The sample gives around 14,000 clones, 70% to 90% of which show up once; around 1% is in the top ten. This clone turned up a few times. Its target is unknown. General study points: Monozygotic CF twin pairs shared significantly more nucleotide-identical clonotypes than unrelated CF individuals did.

V trimming: 8 bases; J trimming: 2 bases; junction bases outside the gene matches: 5. CDR1 is MNHEY, CDR2 SVGAGI, per germline. The CDR3 is 13 amino acids. This chain uses TRBV6-5 with TRBJ1-1; 7 bases map to TRBD1. This TCR was recovered from a boy aged 5-17 years with cystic fibrosis. The sample consisted of blood. The CDR3 spells CASHGQVNTEAFF. The CDR3 bases are TGTGCCAGCCATGGACAGGTCAACACTGAAGCTTTCTTT.